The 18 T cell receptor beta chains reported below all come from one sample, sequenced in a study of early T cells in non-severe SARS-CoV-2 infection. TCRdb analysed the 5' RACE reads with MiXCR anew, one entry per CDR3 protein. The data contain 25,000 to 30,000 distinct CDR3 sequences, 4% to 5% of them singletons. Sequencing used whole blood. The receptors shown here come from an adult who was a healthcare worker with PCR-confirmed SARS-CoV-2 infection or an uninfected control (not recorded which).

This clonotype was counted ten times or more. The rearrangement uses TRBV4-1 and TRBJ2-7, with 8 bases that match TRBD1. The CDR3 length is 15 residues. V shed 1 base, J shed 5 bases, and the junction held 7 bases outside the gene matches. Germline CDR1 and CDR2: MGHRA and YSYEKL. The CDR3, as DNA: TGCGCCAGCAGCCAAGTAGGACAGGGTGAGCACGAGCAGTACTTC. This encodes CASSQVGQGEHEQYF.

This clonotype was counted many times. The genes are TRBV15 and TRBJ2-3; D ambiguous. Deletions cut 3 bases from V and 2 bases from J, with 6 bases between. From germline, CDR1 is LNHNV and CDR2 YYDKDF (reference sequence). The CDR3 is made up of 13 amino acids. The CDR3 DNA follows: TGTGCCACCAGCAGGGGAAACACAGATACGCAGTATTTT. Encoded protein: CATSRGNTDTQYF. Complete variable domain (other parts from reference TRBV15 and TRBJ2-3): DAMVIQNPRYQVTQFGKPVTLSCSQTLNHNVMYWYQQKSSQAPKLLFHYYDKDFNNEADTPDNFQSRRPNTSFCFLDIRSPGLGDTAMYLCATSRGNTDTQYFGPGTRLTVL.

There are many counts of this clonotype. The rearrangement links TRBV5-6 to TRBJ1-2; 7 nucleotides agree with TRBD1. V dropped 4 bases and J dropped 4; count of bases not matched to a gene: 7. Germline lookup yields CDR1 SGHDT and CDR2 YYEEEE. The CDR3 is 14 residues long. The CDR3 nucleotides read TGTGCCAGCAGCCCCCAGACAGGGACCTATGGCTACACCTTC. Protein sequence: CASSPQTGTYGYTF.

The CDR3 sequence: CASSNPLYEQYF. CDR3 sequence (DNA): TGTGCCAGCAGTAACCCCCTTTACGAGCAGTACTTC. The rearrangement uses TRBV6-2 or TRBV6-3 and TRBJ2-7, with D hard to call. CDR3 length: 12 amino acids. V lost 5 bases and J lost 4, with 9 bases in between. Germline assignment: CDR1 MNHEY and CDR2 SVGEGT.

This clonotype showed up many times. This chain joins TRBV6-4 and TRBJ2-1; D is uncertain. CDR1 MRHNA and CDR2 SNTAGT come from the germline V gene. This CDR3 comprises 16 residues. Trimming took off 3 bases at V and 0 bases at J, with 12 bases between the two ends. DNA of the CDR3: TGTGCCAGCAGTGATCGGTCATATAGCTCCTACAATGAGCAGTTCTTC. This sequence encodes CASSDRSYSSYNEQFF.

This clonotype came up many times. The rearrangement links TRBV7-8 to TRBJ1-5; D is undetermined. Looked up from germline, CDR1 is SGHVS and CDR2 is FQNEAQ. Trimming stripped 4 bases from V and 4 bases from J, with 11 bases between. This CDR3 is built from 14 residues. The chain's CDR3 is CASSSRAGNQPQHF. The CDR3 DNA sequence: TGTGCCAGCAGCTCCCGAGCGGGAAATCAGCCCCAGCATTTT.

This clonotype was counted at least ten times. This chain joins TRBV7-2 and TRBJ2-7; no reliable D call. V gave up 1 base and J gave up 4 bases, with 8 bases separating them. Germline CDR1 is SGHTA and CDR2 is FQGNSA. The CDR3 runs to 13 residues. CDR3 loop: CASSLEETYEQYF. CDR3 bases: TGTGCCAGCAGCTTAGAGGAAACGTACGAGCAGTACTTC.

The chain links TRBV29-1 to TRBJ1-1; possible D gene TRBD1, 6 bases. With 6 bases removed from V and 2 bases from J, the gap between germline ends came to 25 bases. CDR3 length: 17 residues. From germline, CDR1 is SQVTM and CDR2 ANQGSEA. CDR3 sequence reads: CSVTPGGTRGVNTEAFF. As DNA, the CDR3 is TGCAGCGTCACCCCTGGGGGCACCAGGGGAGTCAACACTGAAGCTTTCTTT.

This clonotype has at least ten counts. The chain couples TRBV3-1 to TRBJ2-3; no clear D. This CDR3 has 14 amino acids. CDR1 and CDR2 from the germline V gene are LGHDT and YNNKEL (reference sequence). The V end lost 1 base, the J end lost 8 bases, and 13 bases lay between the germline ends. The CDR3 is CASSQGPRMGTQYF. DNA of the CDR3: TGTGCCAGCAGCCAAGGTCCGCGTATGGGTACGCAGTATTTT.

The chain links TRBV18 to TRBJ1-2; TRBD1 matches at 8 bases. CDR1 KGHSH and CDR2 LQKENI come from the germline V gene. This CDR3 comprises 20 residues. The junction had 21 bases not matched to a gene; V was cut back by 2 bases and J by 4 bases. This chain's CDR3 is CASSPGTGSSLTMYPYGYTF. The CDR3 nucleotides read TGTGCCAGCTCACCAGGGACAGGCTCTTCATTAACTATGTATCCCTATGGCTACACCTTC.

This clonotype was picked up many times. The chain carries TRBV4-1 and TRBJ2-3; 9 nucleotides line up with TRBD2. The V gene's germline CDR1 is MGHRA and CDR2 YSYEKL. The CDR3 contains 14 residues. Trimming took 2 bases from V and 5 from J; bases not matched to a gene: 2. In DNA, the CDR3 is TGCGCCAGCAGCCAAAGGACTAGCGAAGATACGCAGTATTTT. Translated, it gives CASSQRTSEDTQYF.

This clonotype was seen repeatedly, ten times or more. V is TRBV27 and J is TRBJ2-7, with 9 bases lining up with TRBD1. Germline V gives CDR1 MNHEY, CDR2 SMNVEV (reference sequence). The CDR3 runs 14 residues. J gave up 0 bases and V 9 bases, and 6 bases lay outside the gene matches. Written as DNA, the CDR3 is TGTGCCAGTCGACAGGGGGTGAGCTCCTACGAGCAGTACTTC. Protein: CASRQGVSSYEQYF.

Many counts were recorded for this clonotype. The CDR3, as DNA: TGTGCCAGCAGCTCTTACAGGGTGAATGAGCAGTTCTTC. It encodes CASSSYRVNEQFF. The V gene is TRBV7-6, the J gene TRBJ2-1; D might be TRBD1 (6 bases). The CDR3 contains 13 residues. V was shortened by 4 bases and J by 7 bases, with 11 bases between the two germline ends. Germline V gene lookup returns CDR1 SGHVS and CDR2 FNYEAQ.

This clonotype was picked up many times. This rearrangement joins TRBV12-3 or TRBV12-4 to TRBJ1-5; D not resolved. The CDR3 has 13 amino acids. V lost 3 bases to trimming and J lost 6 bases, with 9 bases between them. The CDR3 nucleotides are TGTGCCAGCAGTTTTTGGTTAGGTCAGCCCCAGCATTTT. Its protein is CASSFWLGQPQHF.

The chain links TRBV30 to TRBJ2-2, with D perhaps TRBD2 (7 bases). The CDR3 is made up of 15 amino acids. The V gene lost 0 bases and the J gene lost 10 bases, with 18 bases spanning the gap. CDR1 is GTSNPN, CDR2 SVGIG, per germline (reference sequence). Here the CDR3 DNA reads TGTGCCTGGAGTGTAACGGGGGGCTTAAGTGAGGAGCTGTTTTTT. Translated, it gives CAWSVTGGLSEELFF. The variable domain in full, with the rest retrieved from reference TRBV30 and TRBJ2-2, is SQTIHQWPATLVQPVGSPLSLECTVEGTSNPNLYWYRQAAGRGLQLLFYSVGIGQISSEVPQNLSASRPQDRQFILSSKKLLLSDSGFYLCAWSVTGGLSEELFFGEGSRLTVL.

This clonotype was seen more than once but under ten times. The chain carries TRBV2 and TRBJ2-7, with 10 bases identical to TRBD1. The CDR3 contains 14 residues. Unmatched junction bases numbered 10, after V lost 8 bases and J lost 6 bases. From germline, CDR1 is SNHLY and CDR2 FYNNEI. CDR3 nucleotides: TGTGCCAGCCGCGGGACAGGGGTTCGTCTCGAGCAGTACTTC. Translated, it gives CASRGTGVRLEQYF.

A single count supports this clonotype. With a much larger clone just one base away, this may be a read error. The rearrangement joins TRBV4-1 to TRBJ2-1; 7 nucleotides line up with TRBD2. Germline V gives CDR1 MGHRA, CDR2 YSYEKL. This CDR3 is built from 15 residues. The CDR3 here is CTSSHGTTDYNEQFF. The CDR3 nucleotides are TGCACCAGCAGCCATGGGACTACAGACTACAATGAGCAGTTCTTC.

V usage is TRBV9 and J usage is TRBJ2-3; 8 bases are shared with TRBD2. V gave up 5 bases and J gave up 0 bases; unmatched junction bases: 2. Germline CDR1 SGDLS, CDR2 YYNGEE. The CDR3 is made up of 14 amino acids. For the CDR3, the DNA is TGTGCCAGCAGTTTAGCGGGAAGCACAGATACGCAGTATTTT. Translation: CASSLAGSTDTQYF.